A selection of T cell receptor beta chains follows, all from one sample in a study of molecular identifiers for immune sequencing clone quantification. TCRdb ran MiXCR on the PCR reads and lists one entry per CDR3 protein. The sample holds about 500,000 distinct CDR3 sequences, about 25% seen once. Material: naive CD8+ T cells from blood, with Jurkat cell RNA spiked in. Source of these receptors: a human donor in good health. Some libraries in this study had Jurkat cell RNA spiked in. Each CDR3 is given with its conserved first and last residue. The D gene is left open where the match is weak. Clone size is shown for a subset of rows, as once, few, many or a class of expanded clone.

j_call: TRBJ1-5
v_call: TRBV6-5
clone_size: few
d_call: -
cdr3_nt: TGTGCCAGCAGTTACAACCATCTCCCTAATCAGCCCCAGCATTTT
cdr3_aa: CASSYNHLPNQPQHF

j_call: TRBJ1-5
v_call: TRBV6-2/TRBV6-3
clone_size: -
d_call: -
cdr3_nt: TGTGCCAGCAGTTGGTGGGGAGGGCAGCCCCAGCATTTT
cdr3_aa: CASSWWGGQPQHF

j_call: TRBJ2-7
v_call: TRBV4-2
clone_size: -
d_call: -
cdr3_nt: TGTGCCAGCAGCCAGGAAACAGGGAGCGGGACCTACGAGCAGTACTTC
cdr3_aa: CASSQETGSGTYEQYF

j_call: TRBJ1-1
v_call: TRBV6-4
clone_size: -
d_call: TRBD1
cdr3_nt: TGTGCCAGCAGTGCGGGACAGGGGTATGAAGCTTTCTTT
cdr3_aa: CASSAGQGYEAFF

j_call: TRBJ2-7
v_call: TRBV7-9
clone_size: -
d_call: TRBD2
cdr3_nt: TGTGCCAGCAGCCCTAGCGGGAGGATCTCCTACGAGCAGTACTTC
cdr3_aa: CASSPSGRISYEQYF

j_call: TRBJ2-7
v_call: TRBV5-6
clone_size: -
d_call: TRBD2
cdr3_nt: TGTGCCAGCAGCCCGCGGGAGCGGCGCATCTCCTACGAGCAGTACTTC
cdr3_aa: CASSPRERRISYEQYF

j_call: TRBJ2-7
v_call: TRBV20-1
clone_size: -
d_call: -
cdr3_nt: TGCAGTGTTAGAGACCCTGTAGGGGGAGGATCCTACGAGCAGTACTTC
cdr3_aa: CSVRDPVGGGSYEQYF

j_call: TRBJ2-1
v_call: TRBV2
clone_size: -
d_call: -
cdr3_nt: TGTGCAAGCGGACTGCAAACCTACAATGAGCAGTTCTTC
cdr3_aa: CASGLQTYNEQFF

j_call: TRBJ2-1
v_call: TRBV12-3/TRBV12-4
clone_size: few
d_call: TRBD2
cdr3_nt: TGTGCCAGCAGTTTAACCCCAGCGTTAGCGGGAGCTAATGAGCAGTTCTTC
cdr3_aa: CASSLTPALAGANEQFF

j_call: TRBJ2-5
v_call: TRBV7-9
clone_size: few
d_call: TRBD2
cdr3_nt: TGTGCCAGCAGCTCATTACTAGCGGGCGCCGGGGAGACCCAGTACTTC
cdr3_aa: CASSSLLAGAGETQYF

j_call: TRBJ2-7
v_call: TRBV30
clone_size: few
d_call: -
cdr3_nt: TGTGCCTGGACCAGGCTTGGGGGTTTCGACGAGCAGTACTTC
cdr3_aa: CAWTRLGGFDEQYF